The T cell receptor (beta chain) under discussion was sequenced for a study of blood T cell repertoires in COVID-19. On the study more broadly: Acute and convalescent COVID-19 specimens originated in the United States, Italy and Spain. Sources were T cells, B-cell-depleted T cells, or PBMCs; the material itself was cDNA or gDNA.

Per the original data handling: Reference gene primer amplification gave nucleated cell count estimates. Clones were sequenced by immunoSEQ multiplex PCR, and TCRdb holds only the in-frame ones, with some missing. V and J calls and clone size are copied from that table; D and trimming were computed from the DNA. Of 25,000 to 35,000 clones listed, roughly 85% are singletons. Source material: peripheral blood. The sequence was obtained from a man aged 55-75 years with active COVID-19.

The CDR3 sequence: CASSPGTRWGTQYF. In DNA form, the CDR3 reads TGTGCCAGCAGTCCCGGGACTCGCTGGGGTACGCAGTATTTT. The chain employs TRBV28 and TRBJ2-3; maybe TRBD2 (6 bases). V was shortened by 5 bases and J by 8 bases, with 17 bases between the two germline ends. Germline lookup yields CDR1 MDHEN and CDR2 SYDVKM. This CDR3 comprises 14 residues.